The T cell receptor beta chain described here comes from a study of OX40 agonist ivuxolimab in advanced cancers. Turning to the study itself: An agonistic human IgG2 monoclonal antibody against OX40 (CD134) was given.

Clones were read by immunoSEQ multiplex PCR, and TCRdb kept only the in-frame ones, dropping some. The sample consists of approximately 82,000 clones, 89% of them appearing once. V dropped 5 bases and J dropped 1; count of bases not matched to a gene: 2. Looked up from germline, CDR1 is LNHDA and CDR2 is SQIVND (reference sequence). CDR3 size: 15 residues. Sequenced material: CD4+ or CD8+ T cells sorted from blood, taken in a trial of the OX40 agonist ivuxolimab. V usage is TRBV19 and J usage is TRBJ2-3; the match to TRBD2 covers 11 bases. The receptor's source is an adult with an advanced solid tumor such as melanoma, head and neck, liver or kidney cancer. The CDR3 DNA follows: TGTGCCAGTAGTGCGGGACTAGCGGGCACAGATACGCAGTATTTT. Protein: CASSAGLAGTDTQYF.